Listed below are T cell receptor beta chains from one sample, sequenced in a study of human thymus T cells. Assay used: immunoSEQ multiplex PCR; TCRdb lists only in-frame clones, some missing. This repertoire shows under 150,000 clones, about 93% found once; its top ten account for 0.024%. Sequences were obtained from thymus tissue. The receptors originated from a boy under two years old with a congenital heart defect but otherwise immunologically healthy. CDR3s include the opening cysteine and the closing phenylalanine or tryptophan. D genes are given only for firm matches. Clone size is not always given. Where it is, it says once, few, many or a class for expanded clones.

CDR3 protein: CASSSKFRQFSGNTIYF; CDR3 DNA: TGTGCCAGCAGCTCCAAATTCAGACAGTTCTCTGGAAACACCATATATTTT; V gene: TRBV7-9; clone size: NA; J gene: TRBJ1-3; D gene: NA
CDR3 protein: CASSLRQGGYNEKLFF; CDR3 DNA: TGTGCCAGCAGCTTGAGGCAGGGGGGCTATAATGAAAAACTGTTTTTT; V gene: TRBV5-6; clone size: NA; J gene: TRBJ1-4; D gene: TRBD1
CDR3 protein: CASSLYPDSPYEQYF; CDR3 DNA: TGTGCCAGCAGTTTGTACCCGGACAGCCCCTACGAGCAGTACTTC; V gene: TRBV27; clone size: NA; J gene: TRBJ2-7; D gene: NA
CDR3 protein: CASSLTENGELFF; CDR3 DNA: TGTGCCAGCAGCTTAACTGAAAACGGGGAGCTGTTTTTT; V gene: TRBV7-3; clone size: NA; J gene: TRBJ2-2; D gene: NA
CDR3 protein: CAWTGKWGHEQFF; CDR3 DNA: TGTGCCTGGACAGGGAAGTGGGGACATGAGCAGTTCTTC; V gene: TRBV30; clone size: NA; J gene: TRBJ2-1; D gene: NA
CDR3 protein: CASSIQGATYEQYF; CDR3 DNA: TGTGCCAGTAGTATACAGGGGGCCACCTACGAGCAGTACTTC; V gene: TRBV19; clone size: NA; J gene: TRBJ2-7; D gene: TRBD1
CDR3 protein: CASSAGGLAGRDEQFF; CDR3 DNA: TGTGCCAGCAGCGCCGGCGGACTAGCGGGGAGGGATGAGCAGTTCTTC; V gene: TRBV9; clone size: few; J gene: TRBJ2-1; D gene: TRBD2
CDR3 protein: CASSQEGRYSNQPQHF; CDR3 DNA: TGCGCCAGCAGCCAAGAGGGGCGGTATAGCAATCAGCCCCAGCATTTT; V gene: TRBV4-1; clone size: NA; J gene: TRBJ1-5; D gene: NA
CDR3 protein: CASRSARAQETQYF; CDR3 DNA: TGTGCCAGCCGTTCGGCGCGGGCCCAAGAGACCCAGTACTTC; V gene: TRBV11-2; clone size: NA; J gene: TRBJ2-5; D gene: NA
CDR3 protein: CAIGGTGAFTHYGYTF; CDR3 DNA: TGTGCCATCGGCGGCACAGGCGCTTTTACGCACTATGGCTACACCTTC; V gene: TRBV10-3; clone size: NA; J gene: TRBJ1-2; D gene: NA
CDR3 protein: CAWSVNPQRPQHF; CDR3 DNA: TGTGCCTGGAGTGTGAACCCACAGAGGCCCCAGCATTTT; V gene: TRBV30; clone size: NA; J gene: TRBJ1-5; D gene: NA
CDR3 protein: CASSRVPTYEQYF; CDR3 DNA: TGTGCCAGCAGTCGGGTACCCACCTACGAGCAGTACTTC; V gene: TRBV6-1; clone size: NA; J gene: TRBJ2-7; D gene: NA
CDR3 protein: CASRGTPNYGYTF; CDR3 DNA: TGCGCCAGCAGGGGGACACCTAACTATGGCTACACCTTC; V gene: TRBV5-1; clone size: NA; J gene: TRBJ1-2; D gene: NA
CDR3 protein: CASSLDRGRDGELFF; CDR3 DNA: TGCGCCAGCAGCCTCGACAGGGGGCGCGACGGGGAGCTGTTTTTT; V gene: TRBV4-3; clone size: once; J gene: TRBJ2-2; D gene: TRBD1
CDR3 protein: CASSLSQGGNEQFF; CDR3 DNA: TGCGCCAGCAGCTTATCACAGGGGGGGAATGAGCAGTTCTTC; V gene: TRBV5-1; clone size: once; J gene: TRBJ2-1; D gene: NA
CDR3 protein: CASGLVGASGLFGYTF; CDR3 DNA: TGTGCTAGTGGTTTGGTAGGGGCTTCGGGCCTCTTTGGCTACACCTTC; V gene: TRBV12-5; clone size: once; J gene: TRBJ1-2; D gene: NA
CDR3 protein: CASSPTARNNEQFF; CDR3 DNA: TGCGCCAGCAGCCCCACAGCCCGTAACAATGAGCAGTTCTTC; V gene: TRBV4-3; clone size: NA; J gene: TRBJ2-1; D gene: NA
CDR3 protein: CASRREKVTEAFF; CDR3 DNA: TGTGCCAGCAGAAGGGAGAAGGTCACTGAAGCTTTCTTT; V gene: TRBV7-9; clone size: NA; J gene: TRBJ1-1; D gene: NA
CDR3 protein: CASSLGGTKHNEQFF; CDR3 DNA: TGTGCCAGCAGCTTAGGCGGGACTAAACACAATGAGCAGTTCTTC; V gene: TRBV7-3; clone size: NA; J gene: TRBJ2-1; D gene: TRBD2